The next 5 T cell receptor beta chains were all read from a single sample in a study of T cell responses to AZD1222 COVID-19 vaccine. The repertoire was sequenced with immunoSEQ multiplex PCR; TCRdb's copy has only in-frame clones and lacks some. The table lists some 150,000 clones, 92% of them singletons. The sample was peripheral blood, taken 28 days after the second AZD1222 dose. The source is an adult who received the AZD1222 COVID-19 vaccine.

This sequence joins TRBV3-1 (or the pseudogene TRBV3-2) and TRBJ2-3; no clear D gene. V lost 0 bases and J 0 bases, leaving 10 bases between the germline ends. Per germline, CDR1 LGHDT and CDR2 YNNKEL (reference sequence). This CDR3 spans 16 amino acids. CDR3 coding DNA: TGTGCCAGCAGCCAAGATAGCCTAGGGAGCACAGATACGCAGTATTTT. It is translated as CASSQDSLGSTDTQYF.

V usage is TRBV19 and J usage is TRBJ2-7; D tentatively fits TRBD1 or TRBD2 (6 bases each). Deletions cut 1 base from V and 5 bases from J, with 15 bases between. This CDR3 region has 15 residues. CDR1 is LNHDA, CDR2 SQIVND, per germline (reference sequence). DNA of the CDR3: TGTGCCAGTAGTATAGTATGGGGGGCCTCTCACGAGCAGTACTTC. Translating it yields CASSIVWGASHEQYF.

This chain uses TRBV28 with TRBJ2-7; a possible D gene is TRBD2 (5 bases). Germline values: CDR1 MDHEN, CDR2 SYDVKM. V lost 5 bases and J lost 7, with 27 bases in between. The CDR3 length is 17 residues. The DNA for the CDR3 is TGTGCCAGCAGTCAACCAGCGGAGAGACCCCCAGAGATAGAGCAGTACTTC. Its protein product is CASSQPAERPPEIEQYF.

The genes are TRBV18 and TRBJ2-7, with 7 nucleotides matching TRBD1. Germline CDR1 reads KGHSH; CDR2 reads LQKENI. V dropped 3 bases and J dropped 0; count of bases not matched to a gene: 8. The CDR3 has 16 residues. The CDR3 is CASSPFTGASSYEQYF. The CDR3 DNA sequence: TGTGCCAGCTCACCGTTCACAGGGGCGAGCTCCTACGAGCAGTACTTC.

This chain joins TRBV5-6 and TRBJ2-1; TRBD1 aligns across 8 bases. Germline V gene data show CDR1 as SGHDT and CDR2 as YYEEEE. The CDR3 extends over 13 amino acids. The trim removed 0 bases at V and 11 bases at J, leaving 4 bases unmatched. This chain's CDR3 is CASSLEDRDKQFF. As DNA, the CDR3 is TGTGCCAGCAGCTTGGAGGACAGGGATAAGCAGTTCTTC.